This T cell receptor (beta chain) originates from a study of blood T cell repertoires in COVID-19. CDR1 is SGHTA, CDR2 FQGNSA, per germline. With 1 base removed from V and 0 bases from J, the gap between germline ends came to 8 bases. This CDR3 comprises 15 residues. This table comes from immunoSEQ multiplex PCR, and its TCRdb copy is limited to in-frame clones, with some not included. The sample shows some 130,000 clones, around 89% of them seen only once. The chain employs TRBV7-2 and TRBJ2-3; D is undetermined. The sequencing input was peripheral blood. This clonotype was sampled from a man between 60 and 75 years old with COVID-19, enrolled during active disease. The CDR3 DNA sequence: TGTGCCAGCAGCTTAGGATATCTAAGCACAGATACGCAGTATTTT. This gives the protein CASSLGYLSTDTQYF.